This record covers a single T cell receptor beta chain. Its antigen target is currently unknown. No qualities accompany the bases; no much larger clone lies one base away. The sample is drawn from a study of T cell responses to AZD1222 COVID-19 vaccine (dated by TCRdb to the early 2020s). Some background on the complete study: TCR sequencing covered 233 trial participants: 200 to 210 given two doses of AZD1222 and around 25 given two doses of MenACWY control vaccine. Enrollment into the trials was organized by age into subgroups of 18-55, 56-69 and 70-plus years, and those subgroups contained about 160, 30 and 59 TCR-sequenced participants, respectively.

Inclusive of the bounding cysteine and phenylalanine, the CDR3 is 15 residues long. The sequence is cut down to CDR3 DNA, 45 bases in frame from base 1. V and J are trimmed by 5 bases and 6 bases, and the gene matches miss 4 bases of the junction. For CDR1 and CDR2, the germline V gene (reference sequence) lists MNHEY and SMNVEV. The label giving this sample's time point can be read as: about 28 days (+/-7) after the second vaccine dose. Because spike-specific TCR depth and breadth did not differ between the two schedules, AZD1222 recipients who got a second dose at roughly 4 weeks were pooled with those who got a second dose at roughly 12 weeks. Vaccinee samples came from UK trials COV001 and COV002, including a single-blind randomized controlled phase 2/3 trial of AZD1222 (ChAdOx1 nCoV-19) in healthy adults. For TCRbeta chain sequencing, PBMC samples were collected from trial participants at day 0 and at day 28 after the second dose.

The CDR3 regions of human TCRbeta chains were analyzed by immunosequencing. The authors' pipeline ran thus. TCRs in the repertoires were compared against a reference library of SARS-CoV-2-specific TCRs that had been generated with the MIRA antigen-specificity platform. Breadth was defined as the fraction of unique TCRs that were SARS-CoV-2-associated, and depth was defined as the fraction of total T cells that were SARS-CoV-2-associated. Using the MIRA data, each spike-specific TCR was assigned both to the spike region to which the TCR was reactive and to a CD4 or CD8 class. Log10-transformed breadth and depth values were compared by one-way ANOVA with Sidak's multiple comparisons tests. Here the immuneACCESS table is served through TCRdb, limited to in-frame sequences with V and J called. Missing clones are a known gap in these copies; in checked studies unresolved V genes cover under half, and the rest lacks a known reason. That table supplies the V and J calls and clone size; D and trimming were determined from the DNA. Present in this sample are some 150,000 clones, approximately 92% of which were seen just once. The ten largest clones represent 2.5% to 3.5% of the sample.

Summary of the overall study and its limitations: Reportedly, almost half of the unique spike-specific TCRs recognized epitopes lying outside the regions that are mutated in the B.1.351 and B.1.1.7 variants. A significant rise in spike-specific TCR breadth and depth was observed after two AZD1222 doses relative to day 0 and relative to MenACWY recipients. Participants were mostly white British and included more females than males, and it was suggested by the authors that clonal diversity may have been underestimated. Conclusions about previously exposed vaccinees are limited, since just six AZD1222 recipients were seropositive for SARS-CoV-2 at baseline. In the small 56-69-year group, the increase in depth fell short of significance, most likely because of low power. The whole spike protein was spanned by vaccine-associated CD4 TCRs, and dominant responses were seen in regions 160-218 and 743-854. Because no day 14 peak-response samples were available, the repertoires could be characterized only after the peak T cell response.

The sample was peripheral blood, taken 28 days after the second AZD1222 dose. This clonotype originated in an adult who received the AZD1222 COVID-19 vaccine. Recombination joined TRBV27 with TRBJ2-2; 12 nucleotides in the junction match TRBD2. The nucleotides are TGTGCCAGCAGTAGACTAGCGGGAGAATCCGGGGAGCTGTTTTTT. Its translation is CASSRLAGESGELFF.